In this sample, the clone carrying this T cell receptor beta chain turned up a few times. Its antigen is unidentified. The data belong to a study of post-analysis software for immune sequencing data. Study-wide results and limits: F measure showed strong co-clustering of same-batch samples. Multiple sclerosis patients showed significantly lower normalized Chao1 diversity than controls did. The study found TRBV5-6, TRBV5-1 and TRBV20-1 among five or six TRBV segments more frequent in patients than controls.

Unique molecular identifiers were built into the TCR beta cDNA libraries. T cells, 1 to 10 million of them, yielded approximately 500,000 cDNA molecules. TCRdb passed the PCR reads through MiXCR, listing each CDR3 protein once. In the table there are about 540,000 distinct CDR3 sequences, roughly 34% of which are singletons. CDR3 length equals 15 residues. Germline CDR1 SGHDN, CDR2 FVKESK. V gave up 4 bases and J gave up 1 base; unmatched junction bases: 5. The chain couples TRBV14 to TRBJ2-5, with 8 bases aligning to TRBD1. The sample taken for sequencing was blood. This TCR derives from a girl aged 2-17 years with multiple sclerosis. CDR3 amino acids: CASSRPGGLQETQYF. Written as DNA, the CDR3 is TGTGCCAGCAGCCGCCCAGGGGGCCTCCAAGAGACCCAGTACTTC.